This T cell receptor beta chain was recorded in a study of T cells after yellow fever vaccination. TCRdb recomputed calls from the 5' RACE reads with MiXCR, one row per CDR3 protein. The profile shows about 75,000 distinct CDR3 sequences, more than 5.5% of them singletons. Germline CDR1 and CDR2: SGHDT and YYEEEE. The CDR3 length is 14 residues. V shed 1 base and J shed 9 bases, with 14 bases lying between them. This clonotype was observed a handful of times. The V call is TRBV5-6, the J call TRBJ2-1; D is tentatively TRBD1 or TRBD2 (5 bases each). The TCR was taken from a man between 18 and 29 years old who received the YFV17D yellow fever vaccine. The sample was CD8+ T cells sorted from PBMCs, taken 9 to 10 days after the first yellow fever vaccination. CDR3 in DNA: TGTGCCAGCAGCTTGTATAATGAGAGGGGTGAGCAGTTCTTC. Its translation: CASSLYNERGEQFF.